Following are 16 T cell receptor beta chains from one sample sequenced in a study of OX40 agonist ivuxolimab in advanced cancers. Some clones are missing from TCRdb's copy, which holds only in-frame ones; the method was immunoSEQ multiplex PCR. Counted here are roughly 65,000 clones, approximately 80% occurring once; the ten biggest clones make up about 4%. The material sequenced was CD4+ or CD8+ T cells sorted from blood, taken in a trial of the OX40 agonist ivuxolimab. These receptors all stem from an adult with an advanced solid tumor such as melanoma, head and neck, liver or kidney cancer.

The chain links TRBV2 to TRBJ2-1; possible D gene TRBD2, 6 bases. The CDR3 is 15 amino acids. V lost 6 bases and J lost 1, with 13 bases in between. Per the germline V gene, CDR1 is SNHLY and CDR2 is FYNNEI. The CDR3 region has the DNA TGTGCCAGCAGGGCTAGCGTGGGGTCCTACAATGAGCAGTTCTTC. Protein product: CASRASVGSYNEQFF. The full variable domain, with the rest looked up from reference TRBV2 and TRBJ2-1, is EPEVTQTPSHQVTQMGQEVILRCVPISNHLYFYWYRQILGQKVEFLVSFYNNEISEKSEIFDDQFSVERPDGSNFTLKIRSTKLEDSAMYFCASRASVGSYNEQFFGPGTRLTVL.

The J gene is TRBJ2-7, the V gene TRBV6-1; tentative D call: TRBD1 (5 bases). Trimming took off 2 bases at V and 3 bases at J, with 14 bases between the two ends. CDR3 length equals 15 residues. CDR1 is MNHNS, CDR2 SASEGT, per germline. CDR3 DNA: TGTGCCAGCAGTGAAACCAGGGCCTCGGGCTACGAGCAGTACTTC. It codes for CASSETRASGYEQYF.

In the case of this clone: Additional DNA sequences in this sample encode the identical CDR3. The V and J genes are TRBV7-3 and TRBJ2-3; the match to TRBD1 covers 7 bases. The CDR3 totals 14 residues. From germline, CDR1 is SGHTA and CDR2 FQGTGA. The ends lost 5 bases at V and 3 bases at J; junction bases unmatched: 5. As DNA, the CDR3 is TGTGCCAGCAGCGACAGGGCGGCGACAGATACGCAGTATTTT. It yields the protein CASSDRAATDTQYF.

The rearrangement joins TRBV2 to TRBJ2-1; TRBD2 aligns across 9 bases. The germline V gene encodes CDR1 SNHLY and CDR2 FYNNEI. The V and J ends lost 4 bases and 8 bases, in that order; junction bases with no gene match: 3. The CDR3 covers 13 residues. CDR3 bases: TGTGCCAGCAGTGCGGGACTAGCCCATGAGCAGTTCTTC. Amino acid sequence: CASSAGLAHEQFF. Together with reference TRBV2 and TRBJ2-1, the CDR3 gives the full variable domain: EPEVTQTPSHQVTQMGQEVILRCVPISNHLYFYWYRQILGQKVEFLVSFYNNEISEKSEIFDDQFSVERPDGSNFTLKIRSTKLEDSAMYFCASSAGLAHEQFFGPGTRLTVL.

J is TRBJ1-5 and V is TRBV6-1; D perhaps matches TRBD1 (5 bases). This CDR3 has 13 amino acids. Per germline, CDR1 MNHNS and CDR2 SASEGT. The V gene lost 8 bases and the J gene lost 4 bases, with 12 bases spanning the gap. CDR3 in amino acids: CASSGDGNQPQHF. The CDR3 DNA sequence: TGTGCCAGCTCGGGGGACGGAAATCAGCCCCAGCATTTT.

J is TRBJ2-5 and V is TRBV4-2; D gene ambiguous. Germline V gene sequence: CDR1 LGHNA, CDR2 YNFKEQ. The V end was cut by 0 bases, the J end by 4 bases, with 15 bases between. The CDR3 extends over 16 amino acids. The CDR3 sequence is CASSQEPRLPGETQYF. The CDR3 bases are TGTGCCAGCAGCCAAGAACCCAGACTCCCGGGAGAGACCCAGTACTTC.

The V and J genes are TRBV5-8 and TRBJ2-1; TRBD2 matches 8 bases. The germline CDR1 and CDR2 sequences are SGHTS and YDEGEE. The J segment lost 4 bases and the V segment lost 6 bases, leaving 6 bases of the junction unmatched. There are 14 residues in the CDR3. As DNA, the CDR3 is TGTGCCAGCAAGGTCAGCGGGAGTTACAATGAGCAGTTCTTC. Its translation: CASKVSGSYNEQFF. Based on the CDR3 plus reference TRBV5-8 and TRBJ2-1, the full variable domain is EAGVTQSPTHLIKTRGQQATLRCSPISGHTSVYWYQQALGLGLQFLLWYDEGEERNRGNFPPRFSGRQFPNYSSELNVNALELEDSALYLCASKVSGSYNEQFFGPGTRLTVL.

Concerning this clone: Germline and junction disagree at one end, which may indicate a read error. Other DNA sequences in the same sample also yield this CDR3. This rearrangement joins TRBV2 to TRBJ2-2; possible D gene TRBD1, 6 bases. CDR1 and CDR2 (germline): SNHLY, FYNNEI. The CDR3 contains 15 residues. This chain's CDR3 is CASSADRMNTGELFF. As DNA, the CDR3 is TGCGCCAGCAGTGCGGACAGAATGAACACCGGGGAGCTGTTTTTT.

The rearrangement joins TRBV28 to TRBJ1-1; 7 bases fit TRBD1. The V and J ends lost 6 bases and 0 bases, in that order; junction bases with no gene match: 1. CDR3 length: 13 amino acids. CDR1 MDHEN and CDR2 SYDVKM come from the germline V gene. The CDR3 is CASRGTVNTEAFF. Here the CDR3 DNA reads TGTGCCAGCAGGGGGACAGTGAACACTGAAGCTTTCTTT. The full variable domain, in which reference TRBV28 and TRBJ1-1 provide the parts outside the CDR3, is DVKVTQSSRYLVKRTGEKVFLECVQDMDHENMFWYRQDPGLGLRLIYFSYDVKMKEKGDIPEGYSVSREKKERFSLILESASTNQTSMYLCASRGTVNTEAFFGQGTRLTVV.

The CDR3 nucleotides are TGTGCCAGCAGCTTAGATCCGGACACTGAAGCTTTCTTT. Its translation is CASSLDPDTEAFF. The chain joins TRBV11-3 to TRBJ1-1; no clear D. The CDR3 runs 13 residues. Germline values: CDR1 SGHNT, CDR2 YENEEA. Trimming took 0 bases from V and 3 from J, leaving 5 bases between them.

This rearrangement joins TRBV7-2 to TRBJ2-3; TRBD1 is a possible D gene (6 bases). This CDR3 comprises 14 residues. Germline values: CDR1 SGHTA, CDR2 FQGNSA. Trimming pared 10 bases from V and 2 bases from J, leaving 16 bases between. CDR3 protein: CAIPRGNITDTQYF. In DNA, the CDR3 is TGTGCCATCCCTAGGGGGAATATCACAGATACGCAGTATTTT.

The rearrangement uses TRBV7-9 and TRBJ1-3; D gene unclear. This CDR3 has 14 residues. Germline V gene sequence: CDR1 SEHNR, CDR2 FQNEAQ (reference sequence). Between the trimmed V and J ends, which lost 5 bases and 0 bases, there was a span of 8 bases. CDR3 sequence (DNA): TGTGCCAGCAGCCCAGAGAACTCTGGAAACACCATATATTTT. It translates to CASSPENSGNTIYF.

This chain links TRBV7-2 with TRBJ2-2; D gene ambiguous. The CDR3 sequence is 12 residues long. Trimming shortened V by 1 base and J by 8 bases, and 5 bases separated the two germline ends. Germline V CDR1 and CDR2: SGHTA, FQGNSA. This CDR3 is CASSLDWGELFF. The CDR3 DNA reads TGTGCCAGCAGCTTAGATTGGGGGGAGCTGTTTTTT.

The CDR3 nucleotides read TGTGCCAGTAGTATGACAGGGGTCTCTGGGGCCAACGTCCTGACTTTC. Its translation: CASSMTGVSGANVLTF. V gene TRBV19 combines with J gene TRBJ2-6, with 8 bases identical to TRBD1. After removal of 3 bases from V and 0 bases from J, the junction contained 1 base not matched to a gene. Germline CDR1 reads LNHDA; CDR2 reads SQIVND (reference sequence). The CDR3 totals 16 residues. Full variable domain (rest looked up from reference TRBV19 and TRBJ2-6): DGGITQSPKYLFRKEGQNVTLSCEQNLNHDAMYWYRQDPGQGLRLIYYSQIVNDFQKGDIAEGYSVSREKKESFPLTVTSAQKNPTAFYLCASSMTGVSGANVLTFGAGSRLTVL.

The CDR3 nucleotides read TGTGCCAGCAGCTTAGCCCCGGGACAGGGTCAGGAGACCCAGTACTTC. Amino acids: CASSLAPGQGQETQYF. The chain links TRBV7-9 to TRBJ2-5, with TRBD1 matching over 9 bases. The CDR3 covers 16 residues. In germline, CDR1 is SEHNR, CDR2 FQNEAQ (reference sequence). J was trimmed by 5 bases and V by 0 bases; bases with no gene match: 7.

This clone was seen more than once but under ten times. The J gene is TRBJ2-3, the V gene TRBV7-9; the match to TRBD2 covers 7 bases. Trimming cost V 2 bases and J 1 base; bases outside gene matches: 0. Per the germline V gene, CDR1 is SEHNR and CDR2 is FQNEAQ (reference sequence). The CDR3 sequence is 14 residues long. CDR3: CASSLSGGTDTQYF. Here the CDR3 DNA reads TGTGCCAGCAGCTTAAGCGGGGGCACAGATACGCAGTATTTT. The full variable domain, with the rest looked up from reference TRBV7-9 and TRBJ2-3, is DTGVSQNPRHKITKRGQNVTFRCDPISEHNRLYWYRQTLGQGPEFLTYFQNEAQLEKSRLLSDRFSAERPKGSFSTLEIQRTEQGDSAMYLCASSLSGGTDTQYFGPGTRLTVL.